What follows describes a single T cell receptor beta chain. Antigen unknown. These data come from a study of T cell responses to AZD1222 COVID-19 vaccine. About the research overall: Pooled together were second doses at about 4 or about 12 weeks.

Study-wide results and limits: Seropositive status at baseline applied to only a handful of AZD1222 recipients. Reportedly, nearly half of unique spike TCRs recognized epitopes outside B.1.351/B.1.1.7 mutations.

Libraries were prepared by immunoSEQ multiplex PCR; TCRdb keeps only in-frame clonotypes and omits some of them. The data show around 94,000 clones, 85% to 90% seen once. The sample was peripheral blood, taken on day 0 of AZD1222 vaccination. This sequence was found in an adult in good health.

CDR3 residues: CATKREGYEQYF. For the CDR3, the DNA is TGTGCCACCAAACGGGAGGGCTACGAGCAGTACTTC. This chain uses TRBV6-5 with TRBJ2-7; TRBD2 aligns across 8 bases. The CDR3 consists of 12 residues. V trimming: 10 bases; J trimming: 3 bases; junction bases outside the gene matches: 5. Germline CDR1 is MNHEY and CDR2 is SVGAGI.